Presented here are 19 T cell receptor beta chains from one specimen sequenced in a study of early T cells in non-severe SARS-CoV-2 infection. From the 5' RACE reads, TCRdb called clonotypes with MiXCR, one entry per CDR3 protein. Of 56,000 or so distinct CDR3 sequences listed, over 12% are singletons. The sequenced sample was whole blood, obtained at baseline. These receptors were obtained from an adult who was a healthcare worker with PCR-confirmed SARS-CoV-2 infection or an uninfected control (not recorded which).

This clonotype was detected a few times. The V and J genes are TRBV10-3 and TRBJ2-7, with D perhaps matching TRBD1 (7 bases). Germline loops: CDR1 ENHRY, CDR2 SYGVKD. The CDR3 extends over 13 amino acids. The V gene lost 6 bases and the J gene lost 5 bases, with 14 bases spanning the gap. Here the CDR3 DNA reads TGTGCCATCAGCCCGCAGGGGGGCAACGAGCAGTACTTC. Encoded protein: CAISPQGGNEQYF.

The DNA for the CDR3 is TGCGCCAGCACGGCAGGGGCTGAAGCTTTCTTT. The encoded protein is CASTAGAEAFF. This rearrangement joins TRBV5-1 to TRBJ1-1, with a weak D call TRBD1 (6 bases). CDR3 size: 11 residues. Per germline, CDR1 SGHRS and CDR2 YFSETQ. Trimming removed 6 bases from V and 6 bases from J, with 9 bases in between.

This clonotype was seen a few times. The rearrangement links TRBV5-6 to TRBJ1-2; 9 bases agree with TRBD1. CDR1 SGHDT and CDR2 YYEEEE come from the germline V gene. The CDR3 extends over 14 amino acids. V lost 4 bases and J lost 4; bases outside the gene matches: 5. CDR3 protein: CASSEGQGTYGYTF. The CDR3 DNA is TGTGCCAGCAGCGAAGGACAGGGGACCTATGGCTACACCTTC. Using reference TRBV5-6 and TRBJ1-2 for the parts outside the CDR3, the full variable domain is DAGVTQSPTHLIKTRGQQVTLRCSPKSGHDTVSWYQQALGQGPQFIFQYYEEEERQRGNFPDRFSGHQFPNYSSELNVNALLLGDSALYLCASSEGQGTYGYTFGSGTRLTVV.

Only a few counts were recorded for this clonotype. The V and J genes are TRBV19 and TRBJ2-1; 8 bases agree with TRBD1. Germline assignment: CDR1 LNHDA and CDR2 SQIVND (reference sequence). This CDR3 contains 14 residues. With 3 bases clipped from V and 13 bases from J, the junction kept 11 bases outside the gene matches. The CDR3 here is CASSIRDRPPEQFF. Here the CDR3 DNA reads TGTGCCAGTAGTATTCGGGACAGGCCCCCGGAACAGTTCTTC.

The V call is TRBV6-5, the J call TRBJ1-6, with D tentatively TRBD1 (6 bases). The germline V gene encodes CDR1 MNHEY and CDR2 SVGAGI. The V end lost 0 bases, the J end lost 8 bases, and 11 bases lay between the germline ends. The CDR3 consists of 15 residues. The CDR3 region has the DNA TGTGCCAGCAGTTACTCTGGGGGGGGCTATTCACCCCTCCACTTT. This gives the protein CASSYSGGGYSPLHF.

This chain uses TRBV5-1 with TRBJ1-1; D is undetermined. V lost 5 bases to trimming and J lost 1 base, with 9 bases between them. This CDR3 is 13 amino acids long. CDR1 and CDR2 (germline): SGHRS, YFSETQ. The CDR3 sequence is CASSRNRNTEAFF. In DNA, the CDR3 is TGCGCCAGCAGTCGCAACAGGAACACTGAAGCTTTCTTT.

The genes are TRBV28 and TRBJ2-4, with unresolved D. CDR3 size: 14 residues. Germline V gives CDR1 MDHEN, CDR2 SYDVKM. V lost 4 bases and J 4 bases, leaving 11 bases between the germline ends. The CDR3, as DNA: TGTGCCAGCAGTTATCCAGCAGAGAAAAACATTCAGTACTTC. Translating it yields CASSYPAEKNIQYF. The full variable domain, its missing parts supplied by reference TRBV28 and TRBJ2-4, is DVKVTQSSRYLVKRTGEKVFLECVQDMDHENMFWYRQDPGLGLRLIYFSYDVKMKEKGDIPEGYSVSREKKERFSLILESASTNQTSMYLCASSYPAEKNIQYFGAGTRLSVL.

The chain is built from TRBV20-1 and TRBJ1-4, with D unclear. The CDR3 covers 12 residues. The ends were cut back, 3 bases at V and 7 bases at J, with 9 bases in the middle. Germline lookup yields CDR1 DFQATT and CDR2 SNEGSKA (reference sequence). DNA for the CDR3: TGCAGTGCTAGCGTCTACCCTGAAAAACTGTTTTTT. Translated, it gives CSASVYPEKLFF.

V gene TRBV3-1 combines with J gene TRBJ1-1; D remains ambiguous. Germline V gives CDR1 LGHDT, CDR2 YNNKEL (reference sequence). This CDR3 has 14 residues. Trimming left V 4 bases short and J 3 bases short, with 12 bases between. The CDR3 reads CASSPDPGYTEAFF. Here the CDR3 DNA reads TGTGCCAGCAGCCCAGACCCAGGTTACACTGAAGCTTTCTTT.

V gene TRBV20-1 combines with J gene TRBJ1-3, with 9 nucleotides matching TRBD1. The CDR3 has 15 amino acids. The germline V gene encodes CDR1 DFQATT and CDR2 SNEGSKA (reference sequence). Losses at the gene ends were 4 bases for V and 0 bases for J; bases not matched to a gene: 4. The CDR3 nucleotides are TGCAGTGCTACGGGGACAGGGAGCTCTGGAAACACCATATATTTT. This encodes CSATGTGSSGNTIYF.

This chain links TRBV7-2 with TRBJ2-7, with 8 bases that match TRBD1. The CDR3 loop spans 15 amino acids. In germline, CDR1 is SGHTA, CDR2 FQGNSA. V was clipped by 1 base and J by 2 bases; unmatched bases: 4. The CDR3 loop reads CASSLVLDRAYEQYF. CDR3 nucleotide sequence: TGTGCCAGCAGCTTAGTCTTGGACAGGGCCTACGAGCAGTACTTC.

The genes are TRBV5-1 and TRBJ2-7; a weak D match, TRBD2 (6 bases). Germline V gives CDR1 SGHRS, CDR2 YFSETQ. The CDR3 contains 14 residues. The germline V and J ends were trimmed by 2 bases and 3 bases, with 12 bases remaining between them. CDR3 nucleotide sequence: TGCGCCAGCAGCTTAGCCGACGGGGGCTACGAGCAGTACTTC. Translating it yields CASSLADGGYEQYF.

V and J are TRBV2 and TRBJ1-5; TRBD1 matches 9 bases. From germline, CDR1 is SNHLY and CDR2 FYNNEI. The trim removed 6 bases at V and 2 bases at J, leaving 2 bases unmatched. CDR3 length equals 14 residues. The CDR3 sequence is CASRDRGGNQPQHF. CDR3 nucleotide sequence: TGTGCCAGCAGGGACAGGGGAGGCAATCAGCCCCAGCATTTT.

The rearrangement uses TRBV7-9 and TRBJ1-1; D uncertain. CDR3 length: 12 amino acids. Trimming removed 2 bases from V and 7 bases from J, with 8 bases in between. The germline CDR1 and CDR2 sequences are SEHNR and FQNEAQ (reference sequence). In DNA form, the CDR3 reads TGTGCCAGCAGCTTATTTGCTGATGAAGCTTTCTTT. Translating it yields CASSLFADEAFF.

This clonotype has a count of ten or more. V is TRBV7-9 and J is TRBJ2-5; possible D gene TRBD1, 5 bases. Deletions cut 10 bases from V and 4 bases from J, with 16 bases between. The CDR3 is 13 residues long. The V gene's germline CDR1 is SEHNR and CDR2 FQNEAQ (reference sequence). CDR3 residues: CAIVDSPSETQYF. The CDR3 DNA follows: TGTGCCATCGTAGACAGCCCCTCAGAGACCCAGTACTTC.

This clonotype has a count of ten or more. The chain recombines TRBV20-1 with TRBJ1-3, with D tentatively TRBD1 (6 bases). The germline V gene has CDR1 DFQATT and CDR2 SNEGSKA (reference sequence). The CDR3 covers 14 residues. V lost 3 bases, J lost 5 bases, and 14 bases lay in between. CDR3 in amino acids: CSASPGGRRNTIYF. CDR3 nucleotides: TGCAGTGCTAGCCCCGGGGGGCGCAGAAACACCATATATTTT.

This clonotype came up a few times. The rearrangement joins TRBV28 to TRBJ2-7; D not certain. The germline gives CDR1 MDHEN, CDR2 SYDVKM. The V gene lost 7 bases and the J gene lost 0 bases, with 13 bases spanning the gap. There are 14 residues in the CDR3. In DNA form, the CDR3 reads TGTGCCAGCAAACTGGCTGGCGTCTCCTACGAGCAGTACTTC. Encoded protein: CASKLAGVSYEQYF.

The chain is built from TRBV5-1 and TRBJ1-6, with a possible D match to TRBD1 (6 bases). CDR3 length: 14 amino acids. Trimming left V 1 base short and J 6 bases short, with 8 bases between. Germline V lookup: CDR1 SGHRS, CDR2 YFSETQ. The CDR3: CASSLTGTNSPLHF. CDR3 DNA sequence: TGCGCCAGCAGCTTGACAGGGACTAATTCACCCCTCCACTTT. Variable domain in full (rest from reference TRBV5-1 and TRBJ1-6): KAGVTQTPRYLIKTRGQQVTLSCSPISGHRSVSWYQQTPGQGLQFLFEYFSETQRNKGNFPGRFSGRQFSNSRSEMNVSTLELGDSALYLCASSLTGTNSPLHFGNGTRLTVT.

This clonotype was seen a handful of times. This chain joins TRBV7-9 and TRBJ2-5, with D uncertain. V was clipped by 1 base and J by 2 bases, with 14 bases between them. The germline V gene encodes CDR1 SEHNR and CDR2 FQNEAQ (reference sequence). The CDR3 has 16 residues. The CDR3 sequence: CASSLVSLILQETQYF. Here the CDR3 DNA reads TGTGCCAGCAGCTTAGTCTCACTGATCCTACAAGAGACCCAGTACTTC.